The 10 T cell receptor beta chains listed next were all sequenced from one sample in a study of regulatory and conventional T cells in RAG deficiency. Libraries were prepared by immunoSEQ multiplex PCR; TCRdb keeps only in-frame clonotypes and omits some of them. The sample consists of fewer than 20,000 clones, approximately 88% of them appearing once. Genomic DNA came from blood regulatory T cells gated CD4+ CD25-high CD127-low. The sample also formed part of further work on regulatory T cells. This second report adds: Primers: 52 TRBV forward and 13 TRBJ reverse.

The specimen was Tregs sorted from blood. Every receptor here comes from a human donor in good health.

V is TRBV29-1 and J is TRBJ2-2, with 14 bases identical to TRBD2. The ends lost 7 bases at V and 6 bases at J; junction bases unmatched: 7. The CDR3 is made up of 15 amino acids. Looked up from germline, CDR1 is SQVTM and CDR2 is ANQGSEA. CDR3 in amino acids: CSATGLAGGSGELFF. CDR3 sequence (DNA): TGCAGCGCTACCGGACTAGCGGGGGGCTCCGGGGAGCTGTTTTTT.

The chain uses TRBV7-6 and TRBJ2-5, with D possibly matching TRBD2 (6 bases). The CDR3 is made up of 15 amino acids. Per the germline V gene, CDR1 is SGHVS and CDR2 is FNYEAQ. V dropped 5 bases and J dropped 5 bases, with 18 bases sitting between them. CDR3 amino acids: CASSPRDRPGETQYF. DNA for the CDR3: TGTGCCAGCAGCCCGCGGGACCGCCCGGGGGAGACCCAGTACTTC.

Written as DNA, the CDR3 is TGTGCCAGCAGCTTCGACAGGGCCCTACGTGAAAAACTGTTTTTT. As protein: CASSFDRALREKLFF. The chain combines TRBV5-6 with TRBJ1-4; TRBD1 matches at 7 bases. Germline CDR1 and CDR2: SGHDT and YYEEEE. The CDR3 has 15 amino acids. V trimming: 2 bases; J trimming: 7 bases; junction bases outside the gene matches: 8.

A few counts support this clone. The chain joins TRBV19 to TRBJ1-2; 8 nucleotides align to TRBD1. This CDR3 is 15 amino acids long. V was pared by 3 bases and J by 2 bases, with 5 bases of the junction left unmatched. CDR1 is LNHDA and CDR2 is SQIVND in the germline V gene (reference sequence). CDR3 protein: CASSIFRGRNYGYTF. As DNA, the CDR3 is TGTGCCAGTAGTATCTTCAGGGGGCGAAACTATGGCTACACCTTC.

This clone was observed once. This rearrangement joins TRBV30 to TRBJ1-5, with 7 bases fitting TRBD1. CDR3 length equals 13 residues. Germline assignment: CDR1 GTSNPN and CDR2 SVGIG (reference sequence). The V segment lost 6 bases and the J segment 3 bases; nucleotides outside the gene matches: 5. Here the CDR3 reads CACSQGNNQPQHF. In DNA form, the CDR3 reads TGTGCCTGCTCACAGGGGAACAATCAGCCCCAGCATTTT. The full variable domain, with the rest looked up from reference TRBV30 and TRBJ1-5, is SQTIHQWPATLVQPVGSPLSLECTVEGTSNPNLYWYRQAAGRGLQLLFYSVGIGQISSEVPQNLSASRPQDRQFILSSKKLLLSDSGFYLCACSQGNNQPQHFGDGTRLSIL.

This chain links TRBV5-5 with TRBJ2-3, with D possibly matching TRBD2 (5 bases). Germline V lookup: CDR1 SGHKS, CDR2 YYEKEE (reference sequence). The CDR3 runs to 17 residues. Trimming cost V 3 bases and J 0 bases, with 17 bases left between them. The CDR3 reads CASSYEASLTSTDTQYF. The CDR3 nucleotides are TGTGCCAGCAGCTACGAAGCTAGCCTAACTAGCACAGATACGCAGTATTTT.

This clone was seen more than once but under ten times. The chain carries TRBV5-6 and TRBJ2-3; a possible D gene is TRBD2 (5 bases). The V gene's germline CDR1 is SGHDT and CDR2 YYEEEE. The CDR3 has 14 residues. Trimming removed 1 base from V and 3 bases from J, with 9 bases in between. The CDR3 spells CASSLTSGTDTQYF. Here the CDR3 DNA reads TGTGCCAGCAGCTTGACTAGTGGGACAGATACGCAGTATTTT.

The chain combines TRBV9 with TRBJ2-6; 8 bases are a match to TRBD1. The CDR3 loop spans 17 amino acids. CDR1 SGDLS and CDR2 YYNGEE come from the germline V gene. V trimming: 3 bases; J trimming: 0 bases; junction bases outside the gene matches: 5. The CDR3 protein is CASSAGQGSSGANVLTF. CDR3 DNA sequence: TGTGCCAGCAGCGCCGGACAGGGTTCCTCTGGGGCCAACGTCCTGACTTTC.

This chain uses TRBV6-1 with TRBJ2-7, with a tentative D call TRBD1 (6 bases). Germline CDR1 and CDR2: MNHNS and SASEGT. The ends were cut back, 6 bases at V and 6 bases at J, with 15 bases in the middle. This CDR3 is built from 13 residues. DNA of the CDR3: TGTGCCAGCAGGACAACAGGGTCTGGCGAGCAGTACTTC. It specifies CASRTTGSGEQYF.

The V gene is TRBV2, the J gene TRBJ2-7; 8 nucleotides align to TRBD2. This CDR3 has 15 amino acids. Germline values: CDR1 SNHLY, CDR2 FYNNEI. With V trimmed by 5 bases and J by 0 bases, 6 bases remained unmatched. The CDR3 region is CASSLEAGASYEQYF. DNA for the CDR3: TGTGCCAGCAGTCTGGAAGCGGGGGCCTCCTACGAGCAGTACTTC.